This T cell receptor beta chain came from a study of control samples from healthy donors and cancer patients. TCRdb's copy holds only in-frame clones and misses some; the assay was immunoSEQ multiplex PCR. The sample yields tens of thousands of clones, 83% seen once. From germline, CDR1 is SGHNT and CDR2 YYREEE (reference sequence). V was shortened by 0 bases and J by 3 bases, with 6 bases between the two germline ends. This CDR3 is built from 13 residues. The clonotype was recovered from a man aged 55 to 70 in good health. Sequences were obtained from blood. J is TRBJ1-2 and V is TRBV5-4, with D possibly TRBD1 on 6 matching bases. The CDR3: CASSLDRDYGYTF. The CDR3 DNA sequence: TGTGCCAGCAGCTTGGACAGGGACTATGGCTACACCTTC.